The entry below gives a single T cell receptor (beta chain) sequence along with its context. The target antigen is unknown. This sample stems from a study of cytomegalovirus exposure and HLA in healthy donors. Whole-study results and caveats: The authors later linked a missense DCLRE1C variant to TCR beta V- and J-gene trimming.

The PCR was carried out with 60 Vbeta primers and 13 Jbeta primers. As originally analysed: Roughly 76 million unique TCR beta chains, around 11 million of them shared, were counted by a later analysis. Generated by immunoSEQ multiplex PCR, the TCRdb table keeps only in-frame clones and is missing some. V and J calls and clone size are given by that table; D and trimming were obtained from the DNA. The sample records 130,000 or so clones, 78% being singletons. The J segment lost 4 bases and the V segment lost 0 bases, leaving 9 bases of the junction unmatched. There are 18 residues in the CDR3. The germline CDR1 and CDR2 sequences are LGHNA and YSLEER.

The sequence derives from a female donor in good health and CMV-seronegative. V usage is TRBV4-3 and J usage is TRBJ2-1; 10 nucleotides align to TRBD2. The sequencing input was PBMCs. For the CDR3, the DNA is TGCGCCAGCAGCCAAGATACGAGCGGGGGGGGCCTTTACAATGAGCAGTTCTTC. Its protein product is CASSQDTSGGGLYNEQFF.